What follows is one T cell receptor (beta chain) and its context. Its antigen is currently unknown. The entry originates in a study of cytomegalovirus exposure and HLA in healthy donors. Study-wide results and caveats: In a later analysis, specific HLA alleles were associated with more than 15,000 TCR beta sequences at a 0.05 false discovery rate. Most TCRs appeared rarely, but some public TCRs recurred in many donors.

PCR employed 60 Vbeta and 13 Jbeta primers. Sequenced by immunoSEQ multiplex PCR; TCRdb stores in-frame clones only, minus some. The sample includes 140,000 to 150,000 clones, 80% of them seen just once. Trimming stripped 6 bases from V and 0 bases from J, with 15 bases between. This CDR3 has 15 amino acids. This sequence was found in a woman in her 30s in good health and CMV-seronegative. Sequencing was performed on PBMCs. The chain carries TRBV5-3 and TRBJ2-5; weak D call: TRBD2 (7 bases). TRBV5-3 is recorded as an ORF, its role being uncertain. CDR3 residues: CARTSGGGDQETQYF. In nucleotides, the CDR3 is TGTGCCAGAACCAGTGGAGGGGGGGACCAAGAGACCCAGTACTTC.